The next 32 T cell receptor beta chains were all read from a single sample in a study of shared clonotypes between healthy human individuals. The table came from immunoSEQ multiplex PCR; TCRdb's copy has only in-frame clones and leaves some out. The data contain hundreds of thousands of clones, 95% to 98% of them singletons. CD45RO-negative cells were positively selected for CCR7, leaving out terminally differentiated effector memory CD45RA+ cells. The sequenced sample was naive CD8+ T cells sorted from blood. Receptors originate from a man aged 30 to 39 in good health.

The chain employs TRBV5-8 and TRBJ2-2, with D hard to call. The V gene's germline CDR1 is SGHTS and CDR2 YDEGEE. V was trimmed by 1 base and J by 0 bases, leaving 4 bases between them. The CDR3 is 14 residues long. For the CDR3, the DNA is TGTGCCAGCAGCTTGACAGCGAACACCGGGGAGCTGTTTTTT. It codes for CASSLTANTGELFF.

This chain uses TRBV28 with TRBJ2-7; 9 nucleotides agree with TRBD1. There are 14 residues in the CDR3. V lost 5 bases, J lost 4 bases, and 6 bases stayed unmatched. Germline CDR1 MDHEN, CDR2 SYDVKM. CDR3 loop: CASSPDRGAYEQYF. The CDR3 region has the DNA TGTGCCAGCAGTCCAGACAGGGGGGCTTACGAGCAGTACTTC.

As to this clone: This sample also contains other DNA sequences that code for the same CDR3. V usage is TRBV7-9 and J usage is TRBJ2-3; D unclear. CDR1 and CDR2 from the germline V gene are SEHNR and FQNEAQ (reference sequence). The CDR3 totals 12 residues. V lost 0 bases and J lost 2, with 0 bases in between. CDR3 DNA sequence: TGTGCCAGCAGCTTAGCCACAGATACGCAGTATTTT. Protein: CASSLATDTQYF. The variable domain in full, completed from reference TRBV7-9 and TRBJ2-3, reads DTGVSQNPRHKITKRGQNVTFRCDPISEHNRLYWYRQTLGQGPEFLTYFQNEAQLEKSRLLSDRFSAERPKGSFSTLEIQRTEQGDSAMYLCASSLATDTQYFGPGTRLTVL.

This sequence joins TRBV4-1 and TRBJ1-5; no firm D call. V gave up 1 base and J gave up 3 bases, with 10 bases separating them. Germline assignment: CDR1 MGHRA and CDR2 YSYEKL. CDR3 length: 15 residues. CDR3 DNA sequence: TGCGCCAGCAGCCAAGTCGAGCAGATCAATCAGCCCCAGCATTTT. Translation: CASSQVEQINQPQHF.

The chain joins TRBV7-2 to TRBJ2-3; D ambiguous. V shed 0 bases and J shed 0 bases, with 4 bases lying between them. The CDR3 is made up of 14 amino acids. Germline V lookup: CDR1 SGHTA, CDR2 FQGNSA. CDR3 region: CASSLAGSTDTQYF. CDR3 bases: TGTGCCAGCAGCTTAGCGGGGAGCACAGATACGCAGTATTTT.

The chain employs TRBV7-6 and TRBJ2-1; 11 nucleotides line up with TRBD2. The CDR3 has 20 residues. Germline CDR1 and CDR2: SGHVS and FNYEAQ. With 5 bases clipped from V and 4 bases from J, the junction kept 19 bases outside the gene matches. For the CDR3, the DNA is TGTGCCAGCAGCCTAACAGGGGGACTAGCGGAGGAGGGGGATTACAATGAGCAGTTCTTC. Its protein is CASSLTGGLAEEGDYNEQFF.

The chain couples TRBV10-1 to TRBJ2-1; 7 bases fit TRBD2. CDR1 is WNHNN and CDR2 is SYGVQD in the germline V gene (reference sequence). This CDR3 has 15 residues. V lost 2 bases and J lost 6; bases outside the gene matches: 7. DNA of the CDR3: TGCGCCAGCAGTGAGCGGGCGGGAGTGCTCAATGAGCAGTTCTTC. It is translated as CASSERAGVLNEQFF.

The rearrangement joins TRBV29-1 to TRBJ2-3; 7 bases are a match to TRBD1. This CDR3 spans 15 amino acids. Germline CDR1 SQVTM, CDR2 ANQGSEA. After removal of 6 bases from V and 6 bases from J, the junction contained 15 bases not matched to a gene. The DNA of the CDR3 is TGCAGCGTGGGCAAAGAATGGGACAGTCCCGATACGCAGTATTTT. Residues: CSVGKEWDSPDTQYF.

This chain links TRBV9 with TRBJ1-2; 7 bases line up with TRBD1. The CDR3 runs to 14 residues. Looked up from germline, CDR1 is SGDLS and CDR2 is YYNGEE. V was clipped by 2 bases and J by 6 bases; unmatched bases: 7. CDR3 amino acids: CASSVGTGVDGYTF. For the CDR3, the DNA is TGTGCCAGCAGCGTGGGAACAGGGGTGGATGGCTACACCTTC.

The chain has TRBV25-1 and TRBJ1-1, with D possibly being TRBD1 (5 bases). The germline CDR1 and CDR2 sequences are MGHDK and SYGVNS. V was trimmed by 8 bases and J by 8 bases, leaving 12 bases between them. The CDR3 is 11 residues long. In nucleotides, the CDR3 is TGTGCCAGCCCCCTGGGGCAAGAAGCTTTCTTT. It is translated as CASPLGQEAFF.

The gene calls are TRBV10-3 and TRBJ2-7, with D perhaps TRBD2 (7 bases). Germline V CDR1 and CDR2: ENHRY, SYGVKD. The V and J ends lost 1 base and 3 bases respectively, with 16 bases between them. The CDR3 is 16 amino acids. This chain's CDR3 is CAISELGGLTHYEQYF. Written as DNA, the CDR3 is TGTGCCATCAGTGAGTTGGGGGGGCTAACGCACTACGAGCAGTACTTC.

V is TRBV30 and J is TRBJ1-4, with 11 bases identical to TRBD1. V shed 3 bases, J shed 8 bases, and the junction held 5 bases outside the gene matches. This CDR3 region has 14 residues. From germline, CDR1 is GTSNPN and CDR2 SVGIG (reference sequence). CDR3 nucleotides: TGTGCCTGGAGCGGACAGGGGGCCGGGGAAAAACTGTTTTTT. It specifies CAWSGQGAGEKLFF.

V gene TRBV7-2 combines with J gene TRBJ2-7; no reliable D call. Germline V gene data show CDR1 as SGHTA and CDR2 as FQGNSA. The germline V and J ends were trimmed by 5 bases and 2 bases, with 16 bases remaining between them. The CDR3 extends over 15 amino acids. The CDR3 here is CASSPTNRPPYEQYF. The DNA for the CDR3 is TGTGCCAGCAGCCCGACCAACCGACCCCCCTACGAGCAGTACTTC.

The chain has TRBV27 and TRBJ2-2; TRBD1 matches 8 bases. The CDR3 extends over 16 amino acids. Trimming took 3 bases from V and 1 from J; bases not matched to a gene: 4. Germline loops: CDR1 MNHEY, CDR2 SMNVEV (reference sequence). The CDR3 protein is CASSFPGGWNTGELFF. CDR3 nucleotides: TGTGCCAGCAGTTTCCCAGGGGGCTGGAACACCGGGGAGCTGTTTTTT.

Regarding this clone: Other DNA sequences of this sample code for an identical CDR3. The J gene is TRBJ2-2, the V gene TRBV7-6; D call uncertain. The CDR3 runs to 14 residues. CDR1 is SGHVS, CDR2 FNYEAQ, per germline. The ends were cut back, 5 bases at V and 4 bases at J, with 11 bases in the middle. CDR3 amino acids: CASSLTGGTGELFF. The CDR3 DNA reads as TGTGCCAGCAGCCTAACGGGCGGCACCGGGGAGCTGTTTTTT.

The J gene is TRBJ2-7, the V gene TRBV29-1; 10 bases line up with TRBD2. CDR1 SQVTM and CDR2 ANQGSEA come from the germline V gene. V lost 5 bases and J lost 6; bases outside the gene matches: 7. This CDR3 spans 13 amino acids. The CDR3 nucleotides are TGCAGCGTTTCCGGGACTAGCGTCGGCGAGCAGTACTTC. As protein: CSVSGTSVGEQYF.

The chain has TRBV30 and TRBJ2-1, with 11 bases identical to TRBD2. The CDR3 consists of 14 residues. Per germline, CDR1 GTSNPN and CDR2 SVGIG (reference sequence). V lost 2 bases to trimming and J lost 6 bases; unmatched junction nucleotides: 3. The DNA of the CDR3 is TGTGCCTGGAGTTCCGGGACTAGCGGCAATGAGCAGTTCTTC. Its protein is CAWSSGTSGNEQFF. Looking up the rest from reference TRBV30 and TRBJ2-1 gives the full variable domain: SQTIHQWPATLVQPVGSPLSLECTVEGTSNPNLYWYRQAAGRGLQLLFYSVGIGQISSEVPQNLSASRPQDRQFILSSKKLLLSDSGFYLCAWSSGTSGNEQFFGPGTRLTVL.

J is TRBJ2-7 and V is TRBV19; D not resolved. The germline V and J ends were trimmed by 3 bases and 1 base, with 10 bases remaining between them. The CDR3 contains 14 residues. Per germline, CDR1 LNHDA and CDR2 SQIVND (reference sequence). This CDR3 reads CASSIRQESYEQYF. The CDR3 DNA sequence: TGTGCCAGTAGTATCCGCCAGGAGTCCTACGAGCAGTACTTC.

The chain is built from TRBV4-1 and TRBJ2-7; D gene unclear. This CDR3 has 13 residues. Germline V gives CDR1 MGHRA, CDR2 YSYEKL. Trimming stripped 0 bases from V and 4 bases from J, with 7 bases between. This CDR3 reads CASSQEMVYEQYF. CDR3 bases: TGCGCCAGCAGCCAAGAGATGGTGTACGAGCAGTACTTC.

This chain uses TRBV19 with TRBJ1-4, with no clear D. Trimming took 3 bases from V and 5 from J, leaving 10 bases between them. The CDR3 runs to 14 residues. Germline V CDR1 and CDR2: LNHDA, SQIVND (reference sequence). The chain's CDR3 is CASSMGFGNEKLFF. In DNA form, the CDR3 reads TGTGCCAGTAGTATGGGGTTTGGAAATGAAAAACTGTTTTTT.

Notes on this clone: The same CDR3 also results from other DNA sequences found in this sample. The CDR3 nucleotides are TGTGCCAGCAGCTTAGTTTACAATGAGCAGTTCTTC. Its protein product is CASSLVYNEQFF. The J gene is TRBJ2-1, the V gene TRBV11-2; unclear D gene. There are 12 residues in the CDR3. Germline V gene sequence: CDR1 SGHAT, CDR2 FQNNGV. Trimming removed 1 base from V and 4 bases from J, with 2 bases in between.

This chain connects TRBV2 to TRBJ2-1; 10 bases map to TRBD1. The CDR3 has 15 amino acids. Germline-derived CDR1 and CDR2 are SNHLY and FYNNEI. V dropped 4 bases and J dropped 1; count of bases not matched to a gene: 1. CDR3 bases: TGTGCCAGCAGTGGACAGGGGGCTTCCTACAATGAGCAGTTCTTC. Amino acids: CASSGQGASYNEQFF.

The rearrangement joins TRBV25-1 to TRBJ1-3; maybe TRBD1 (6 bases). This CDR3 comprises 14 residues. Deletions cut 6 bases from V and 1 base from J, with 10 bases between. Per the germline V gene, CDR1 is MGHDK and CDR2 is SYGVNS. The CDR3 bases are TGTGCCAGCAGAGGGGGGGCTTCTGGAAACACCATATATTTT. Protein sequence: CASRGGASGNTIYF.

The chain has TRBV13 and TRBJ2-7; D possibly matches TRBD1 or TRBD2 (5 bases each). CDR3 length: 15 residues. Germline V gene lookup returns CDR1 PRHDT and CDR2 FYEKMQ (reference sequence). The V end was cut by 5 bases, the J end by 2 bases, with 16 bases between. The CDR3 DNA reads as TGTGCCAGCAGCATCACCTCGGGGCCGACCTACGAGCAGTACTTC. Its translation: CASSITSGPTYEQYF.

V usage is TRBV4-1 and J usage is TRBJ2-7; possibly TRBD2 for D (6 bases). In germline, CDR1 is MGHRA, CDR2 YSYEKL. V dropped 0 bases and J dropped 2 bases, with 17 bases sitting between them. CDR3 length: 17 residues. The CDR3: CASSQDPLTSWTYEQYF. CDR3 nucleotides: TGCGCCAGCAGCCAAGATCCTCTTACTAGCTGGACCTACGAGCAGTACTTC.

DNA of the CDR3: TGTGCCAGCAGTTACAGGACAGTGCCTCCCTACGAGCAGTACTTC. This gives the protein CASSYRTVPPYEQYF. The chain couples TRBV6-6 to TRBJ2-7; possibly TRBD1 for D (6 bases). V shed 2 bases and J shed 2 bases, with 13 bases lying between them. CDR1 is MNHNY, CDR2 SVGAGI, per germline (reference sequence). This CDR3 contains 15 residues.

The chain couples TRBV6-6 to TRBJ2-3; D is uncertain. Deletions cut 4 bases from V and 2 bases from J, with 10 bases between. The CDR3 loop spans 14 amino acids. Germline CDR1 MNHNY, CDR2 SVGAGI (reference sequence). CDR3 coding DNA: TGTGCCAGCAGTTTAGCAGCAGACACAGATACGCAGTATTTT. Encoded protein: CASSLAADTDTQYF.

This clone was found once. The genes are TRBV7-9 and TRBJ2-7, with a tentative D call TRBD2 (5 bases). Germline V gives CDR1 SEHNR, CDR2 FQNEAQ (reference sequence). The CDR3 is 12 amino acids. Trimming left V 1 base short and J 7 bases short, with 8 bases between. The CDR3 loop reads CASSLVPGEQYF. CDR3 nucleotide sequence: TGTGCCAGCAGCTTAGTTCCGGGGGAGCAGTACTTC.

V gene TRBV6-1 combines with J gene TRBJ1-1; TRBD1 matches at 10 bases. Looked up from germline, CDR1 is MNHNS and CDR2 is SASEGT. The CDR3 spans 13 residues. V lost 7 bases and J lost 7; bases outside the gene matches: 6. DNA of the CDR3: TGTGCCAGCACCAGTGGACAGGGGGATGAAGCTTTCTTT. Amino acid sequence: CASTSGQGDEAFF.

The chain couples TRBV15 to TRBJ1-1, with TRBD1 matching 8 bases. The CDR3 contains 14 residues. Trimming removed 4 bases from V and 8 bases from J; junction bases left unmatched: 9. Germline CDR1 and CDR2: LNHNV and YYDKDF (reference sequence). CDR3 protein: CATSKTGVPFEAFF. Written as DNA, the CDR3 is TGTGCCACCAGCAAGACAGGGGTCCCCTTCGAAGCTTTCTTT. The whole variable domain, filled in from reference TRBV15 and TRBJ1-1, reads DAMVIQNPRYQVTQFGKPVTLSCSQTLNHNVMYWYQQKSSQAPKLLFHYYDKDFNNEADTPDNFQSRRPNTSFCFLDIRSPGLGDTAMYLCATSKTGVPFEAFFGQGTRLTVV.

V and J are TRBV11-2 and TRBJ1-1; D is perhaps TRBD1 (5 bases). V was pared by 5 bases and J by 5 bases, with 15 bases between. CDR1 is SGHAT and CDR2 is FQNNGV in the germline V gene. CDR3 length: 14 residues. The CDR3 reads CASSTGLRGTEAFF. CDR3 bases: TGTGCCAGCAGCACGGGACTGCGGGGAACTGAAGCTTTCTTT.

This clone occurred once. The chain joins TRBV6-6 to TRBJ2-5, with D unresolved. V dropped 0 bases and J dropped 2 bases, with 7 bases sitting between them. Per germline, CDR1 MNHNY and CDR2 SVGAGI (reference sequence). The CDR3 has 14 amino acids. This CDR3 is CASSYSTTQETQYF. CDR3 DNA: TGTGCCAGCAGTTACTCGACCACACAAGAGACCCAGTACTTC.